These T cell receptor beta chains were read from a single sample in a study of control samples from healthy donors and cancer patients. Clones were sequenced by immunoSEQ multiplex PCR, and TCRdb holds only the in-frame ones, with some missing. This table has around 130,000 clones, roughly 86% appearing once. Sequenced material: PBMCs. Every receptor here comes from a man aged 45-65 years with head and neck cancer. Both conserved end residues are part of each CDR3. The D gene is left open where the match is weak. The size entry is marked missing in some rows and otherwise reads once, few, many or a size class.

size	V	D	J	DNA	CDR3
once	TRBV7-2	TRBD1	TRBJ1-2	TGTGCCAGCAGAACGGACAGGGCGTATGGCTACACCTTC	CASRTDRAYGYTF
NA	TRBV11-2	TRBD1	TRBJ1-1	TGTGCCAGCAGAACCTACGGGACAGATGAAGCTTTCTTT	CASRTYGTDEAFF
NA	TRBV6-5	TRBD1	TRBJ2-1	TGTGCCAGCAGGGACAGGGGGAACAATGAGCAGTTCTTC	CASRDRGNNEQFF
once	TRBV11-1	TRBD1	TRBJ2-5	TGTGCCAGCAGCTTAGCGCAGACAGGACAGGGGCCCCAGTACTTC	CASSLAQTGQGPQYF
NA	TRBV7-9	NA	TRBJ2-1	TGTGCCAGCAGCTTAGGTGTGGTTGAGCAGTTCTTC	CASSLGVVEQFF
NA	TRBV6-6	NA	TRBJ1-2	TGTGCCAGCGGGCCAGGAACCCCCAACTATGGCTACACCTTC	CASGPGTPNYGYTF
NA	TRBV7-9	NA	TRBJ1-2	TGTGCCAGCAGCTTAGCAGAAGACGAATCTAACTATGGCTACACCTTC	CASSLAEDESNYGYTF
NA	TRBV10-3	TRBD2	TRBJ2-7	TGTGCCATCAGTGATAATAGCGGGAGACTTGGCTACGAGCAGTACTTC	CAISDNSGRLGYEQYF
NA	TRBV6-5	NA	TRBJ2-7	TGTGCCAGCAATTCCCTAGGACAGCGTGGACAGTACTTC	CASNSLGQRGQYF
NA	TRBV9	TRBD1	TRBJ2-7	TGTGCCAGCAGCGTGTCCGGGACAGGGGCCTACGAGCAGTACTTC	CASSVSGTGAYEQYF
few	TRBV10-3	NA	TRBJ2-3	TGTGCCATCAGTGACTCCTCCGGCACAGATACGCAGTATTTT	CAISDSSGTDTQYF
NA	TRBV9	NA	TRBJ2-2	TGTGCCAGCAGCGTCCGGGGGCTGCACACCGGGGAGCTGTTTTTT	CASSVRGLHTGELFF
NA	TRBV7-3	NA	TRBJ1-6	TGTGCCAGCAGCTTAAACGGGGGCGGGCAGGGGATCTCACCCCTCCACTTT	CASSLNGGGQGISPLHF